The rows below give T cell receptor beta chains drawn from one sample of a study of monozygotic twins with inflammatory bowel disease. TCRdb reprocessed the 5' RACE reads; each CDR3 protein has one entry and no DNA is given. The clone table shows 200,000 to 250,000 distinct CDR3 sequences, with the ten largest holding 7.5% to 8%. The source material was blood. These receptors originate from a human donor with ulcerative colitis or Crohn's disease, or a healthy co-twin of an affected twin (not recorded which). CDR3s include the opening cysteine and the closing phenylalanine or tryptophan.

TRBV12-3/TRBV12-4,TRBJ1-5,14,CASMGLYSNQPQHF
TRBV19,TRBJ2-3,14,CASSMAGSTDTQYF
TRBV6-1,TRBJ2-1,14,CASSGLAGGSEQFF
TRBV7-2,TRBJ2-1,14,CASLRVRGYNEQFF
TRBV10-3,TRBJ1-1,14,CAISAGGSNTEAFF
TRBV27,TRBJ2-7,17,CASSPAPPGLAYYEQYF
TRBV6-1,TRBJ1-5,14,CASRPPGGNQPQHF
TRBV5-1,TRBJ1-6,16,CASSLTPGQQNSPLHF
TRBV7-9,TRBJ2-7,14,CASSLSDSPYEQYF
TRBV12-5,TRBJ2-1,18,CASTSYSGRFPPNNEQFF
TRBV7-2,TRBJ2-7,14,CASSLGTEPFEQYF
TRBV29-1,TRBJ2-3,16,CSVETDRGRSTDTQYF
TRBV20-1,TRBJ2-1,15,CSARDQTSSYNEQFF
TRBV12-3/TRBV12-4,TRBJ1-2,14,CASTPGRGLYGYTF
TRBV7-9,TRBJ2-1,14,CASSHQGGGNEQFF
TRBV5-1,TRBJ1-1,14,CASTVQGAPTEAFF
TRBV5-1,TRBJ2-5,14,CASSYGQGQETQYF
TRBV27,TRBJ2-1,16,CASSSRGGSSYNEQFF
TRBV11-2,TRBJ1-1,15,CASSPVRDIDTEAFF
TRBV11-2,TRBJ2-7,15,CASSLGRTPSYEQYF
TRBV4-2,TRBJ1-4,18,CASSQVRGSRGTNEKLFF
TRBV6-2/TRBV6-3,TRBJ2-1,17,CASSLSRTSGSKAEQFF
TRBV29-1,TRBJ1-1,14,CSVQGGELNTEAFF
TRBV6-2/TRBV6-3,TRBJ2-5,14,CASSSRTVGETQYF
TRBV7-9,TRBJ2-1,14,CASSSGRGANEQFF
TRBV5-5,TRBJ2-2,16,CASSTIQGSSVGELFF
TRBV7-3,TRBJ1-6,12,CASSSGNSPLHF
TRBV20-1,TRBJ2-7,14,CSALGRGNSYEQYF
TRBV5-6,TRBJ2-1,17,CASSLLAGGPQRNEQFF
TRBV5-1,TRBJ2-2,15,CASTYRAKKSGELFF
TRBV20-1,TRBJ2-3,15,CSARDRDSPTDTQYF
TRBV6-6,TRBJ2-5,14,CASSLLASKETQYF
TRBV3-1,TRBJ1-5,13,CASSQGRNQPQHF
TRBV19,TRBJ2-4,14,CASSLELAKNIQYF
TRBV11-1,TRBJ1-1,15,CASSLSDRAYTEAFF
TRBV20-1,TRBJ2-3,15,CSASDGTVSTDTQYF
TRBV27,TRBJ2-7,16,CASSLGPGILTYEQYF
TRBV11-2,TRBJ2-7,14,CASSGGGVSYEQYF
TRBV5-4,TRBJ1-2,13,CASSLARGPGYTF
TRBV20-1,TRBJ2-5,11,CSARNGETQYF
TRBV3-1,TRBJ1-3,12,CASSDRGNTIYF
TRBV6-6,TRBJ1-2,13,CASTNGGAYGYTF
TRBV4-1,TRBJ2-4,15,CASSQAGQGGNIQYF
TRBV5-1,TRBJ1-1,14,CASSLEPTNTEAFF
TRBV12-2,TRBJ1-1,15,CASRPPSLGNTEAFF
TRBV4-3,TRBJ2-1,15,CASSPGTAAYNEQFF
TRBV2,TRBJ1-2,15,CASRALEGQDYGYTF
TRBV4-3,TRBJ1-5,13,CASGMGDGQPQHF